This TCR beta chain emerged from a study of CXCR3-negative and CXCR3-positive naive CD8 T cells. Study overall: Collectively, the libraries yielded around 140 million TRB reads in total, at about 1.5 +/- 0.3 million per library. Findings and limits, study-wide: Between one naive subset and the other, surface CD5 was comparable, and TCR strength was inferred from TRB CDR3 properties. Memory CD8+ cells had much lower diversity, and both naive subsets had comparably high diversity. Fresh PBMCs were used in most assays, and CXCR3 expression partially decreased after cryopreservation.

cDNA libraries for TRB were generated by 5' RACE incorporating UMI labels. TCRdb re-analyzed the 5' RACE reads; it lists each CDR3 protein once, without DNA. This table lists tens of thousands of distinct CDR3 sequences. CDR3 length equals 13 residues. The germline CDR1 and CDR2 sequences are SQVTM and ANQGSEA. A remark on this clonotype: The antigen is not known.

The receptor's source is a human donor in good health. Some clones in this sample may be carry-over from other donors' samples. This rearrangement joins TRBV29-1 to TRBJ1-1. Sequencing used memory CD8+ T cells from blood. CDR3 region: CSANGEGGTEAFF.